The source of this T cell receptor (beta chain) is a study of blood T cell repertoires in COVID-19. Produced via immunoSEQ multiplex PCR; TCRdb's table is partial and in-frame only. The table lists some 490,000 clones, approximately 91% of them singletons, with approximately 8.3% in the top ten. The sample consisted of PBMCs or T cells enriched from blood (not recorded which). The receptor was derived from a woman aged 60-75 years who had recovered from COVID-19.

The CDR3 is CASSQLRGYNEQFF. As DNA, the CDR3 is TGCGCCAGCAGCCAATTGAGGGGGTACAATGAGCAGTTCTTC. This chain links TRBV4-1 with TRBJ2-1; TRBD1 is a possible D gene (6 bases). V lost 2 bases, J lost 4 bases, and 9 bases lay in between. CDR1 is MGHRA, CDR2 YSYEKL, per germline. There are 14 residues in the CDR3.